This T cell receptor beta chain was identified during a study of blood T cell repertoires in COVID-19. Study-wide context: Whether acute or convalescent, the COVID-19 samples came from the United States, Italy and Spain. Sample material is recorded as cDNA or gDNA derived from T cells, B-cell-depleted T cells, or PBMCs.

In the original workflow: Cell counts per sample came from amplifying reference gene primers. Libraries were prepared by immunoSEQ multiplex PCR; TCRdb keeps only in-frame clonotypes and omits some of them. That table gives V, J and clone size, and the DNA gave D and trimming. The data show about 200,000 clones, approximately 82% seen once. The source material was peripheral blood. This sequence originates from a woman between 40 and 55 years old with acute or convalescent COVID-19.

The CDR3 nucleotides are TGTGCCACCGGGGACAGGGATGTAGATACGCAGTATTTT. Protein product: CATGDRDVDTQYF. The chain is built from TRBV24-1 and TRBJ2-3; 9 bases are a match to TRBD1. V shed 9 bases, J shed 5 bases, and the junction held 5 bases outside the gene matches. Germline CDR1 and CDR2: KGHDR and SFDVKD. CDR3 length equals 13 residues.